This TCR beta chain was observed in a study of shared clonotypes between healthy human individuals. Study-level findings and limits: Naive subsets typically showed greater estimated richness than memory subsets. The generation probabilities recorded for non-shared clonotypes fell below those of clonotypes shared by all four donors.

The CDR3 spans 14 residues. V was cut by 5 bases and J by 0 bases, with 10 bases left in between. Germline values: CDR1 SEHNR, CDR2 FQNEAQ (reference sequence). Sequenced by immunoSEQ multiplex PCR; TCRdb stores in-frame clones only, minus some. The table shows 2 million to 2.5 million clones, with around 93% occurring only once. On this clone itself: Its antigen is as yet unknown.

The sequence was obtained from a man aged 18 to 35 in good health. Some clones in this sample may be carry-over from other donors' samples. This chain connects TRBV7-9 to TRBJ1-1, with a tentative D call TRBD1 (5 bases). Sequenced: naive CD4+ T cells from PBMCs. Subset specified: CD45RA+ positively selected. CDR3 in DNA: TGTGCCAGCAGCCCCGGGACGGTGAACACTGAAGCTTTCTTT. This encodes CASSPGTVNTEAFF.